The sample holds a few counts of the clone carrying this T cell receptor beta chain. This sample is drawn from a study of blood T cells in healthy people across ages. Combining a sample-barcoded 5' primer with a J-beta primer mix, a second PCR ran for 7 to 11 cycles. TCRdb fed the 5' RACE reads into MiXCR, producing one record per CDR3 protein. The sample lists 550,000 to 800,000 distinct CDR3 sequences, 21% seen once, with roughly 3.9% in the top ten. PBMCs numbering at least 7 million were isolated per sample. The TCR originated in a man between 70 and 80 years old in good health. What was sequenced was blood.

In nucleotides, the CDR3 is TGTGCCAGCAGCCGAGTCGGGTCGGGGATCGGCTCCTACAATGAGCAGTTCTTC. Translated, it gives CASSRVGSGIGSYNEQFF. V is TRBV2 and J is TRBJ2-1; possibly TRBD2 for D (5 bases). CDR1 and CDR2 from the germline V gene are SNHLY and FYNNEI. This CDR3 spans 18 amino acids. V was trimmed by 6 bases and J by 0 bases, leaving 21 bases between them.